This T cell receptor (beta chain) was identified in a study of control samples from healthy donors and cancer patients. Only in-frame clones appear in the TCRdb table, and some are missing; sequencing was by immunoSEQ multiplex PCR. The sample yields around 100,000 clones, just under 95% seen once. Germline V gene data show CDR1 as MGHRA and CDR2 as YSYEKL. CDR3 length: 15 residues. With 5 bases removed from V and 2 bases from J, the gap between germline ends came to 14 bases. The genes are TRBV4-1 and TRBJ2-3; TRBD1 might be the D (6 bases). Input material: blood. This receptor was obtained from a human donor in good health. The donor label of this sample is uncertain. In nucleotides, the CDR3 is TGCGCCAGCAGCTCTTACAGGGCAGCCACAGATACGCAGTATTTT. Amino acid sequence: CASSSYRAATDTQYF.